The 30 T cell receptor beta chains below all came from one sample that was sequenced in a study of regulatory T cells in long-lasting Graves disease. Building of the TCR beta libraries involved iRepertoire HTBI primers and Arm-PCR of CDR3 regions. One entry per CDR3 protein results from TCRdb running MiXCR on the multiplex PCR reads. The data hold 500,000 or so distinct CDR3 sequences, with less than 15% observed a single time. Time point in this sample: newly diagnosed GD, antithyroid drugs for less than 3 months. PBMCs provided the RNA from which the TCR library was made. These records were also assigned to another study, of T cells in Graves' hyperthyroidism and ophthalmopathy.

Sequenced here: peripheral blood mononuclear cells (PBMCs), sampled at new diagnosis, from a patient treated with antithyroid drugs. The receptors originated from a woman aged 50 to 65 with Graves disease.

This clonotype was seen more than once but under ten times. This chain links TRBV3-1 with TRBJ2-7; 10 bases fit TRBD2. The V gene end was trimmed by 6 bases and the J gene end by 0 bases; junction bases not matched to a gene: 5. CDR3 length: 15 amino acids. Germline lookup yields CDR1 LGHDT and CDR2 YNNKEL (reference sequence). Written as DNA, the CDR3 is TGTGCCAGCAGTCCTAGCGGGAGAAACTCCTACGAGCAGTACTTC. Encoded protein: CASSPSGRNSYEQYF.

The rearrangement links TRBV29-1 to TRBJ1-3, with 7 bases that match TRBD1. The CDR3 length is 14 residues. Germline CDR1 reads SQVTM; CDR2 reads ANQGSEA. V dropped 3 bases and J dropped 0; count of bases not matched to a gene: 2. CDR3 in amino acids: CSVEDRTSGNTIYF. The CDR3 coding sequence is TGCAGCGTTGAGGACAGGACCTCTGGAAACACCATATATTTT.

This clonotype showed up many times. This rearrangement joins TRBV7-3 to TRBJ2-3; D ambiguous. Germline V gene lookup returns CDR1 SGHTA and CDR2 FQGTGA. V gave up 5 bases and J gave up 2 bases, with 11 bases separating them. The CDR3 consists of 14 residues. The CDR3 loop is CASSPHGLTDTQYF. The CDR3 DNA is TGTGCCAGCAGCCCCCACGGCCTCACAGATACGCAGTATTTT.

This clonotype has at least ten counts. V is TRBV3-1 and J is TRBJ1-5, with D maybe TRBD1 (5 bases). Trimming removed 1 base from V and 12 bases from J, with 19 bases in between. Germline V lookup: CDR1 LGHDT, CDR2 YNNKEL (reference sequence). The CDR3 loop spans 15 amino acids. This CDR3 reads CASSQGGAGGGFQHF. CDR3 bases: TGTGCCAGCAGCCAAGGTGGGGCCGGGGGAGGGTTCCAGCATTTT.

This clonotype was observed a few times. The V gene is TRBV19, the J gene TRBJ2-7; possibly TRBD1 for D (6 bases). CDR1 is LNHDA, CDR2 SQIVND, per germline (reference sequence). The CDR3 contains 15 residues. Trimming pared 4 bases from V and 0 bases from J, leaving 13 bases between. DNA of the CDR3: TGTGCCAGTAGTAATCGGGACAAAAGCTCCTACGAGCAGTACTTC. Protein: CASSNRDKSSYEQYF.

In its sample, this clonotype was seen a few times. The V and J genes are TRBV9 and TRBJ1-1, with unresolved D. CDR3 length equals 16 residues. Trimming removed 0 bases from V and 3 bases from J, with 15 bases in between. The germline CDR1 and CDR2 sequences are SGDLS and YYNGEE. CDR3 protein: CASSVATATWDTEAFF. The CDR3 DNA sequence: TGTGCCAGCAGCGTAGCAACAGCCACTTGGGACACTGAAGCTTTCTTT.

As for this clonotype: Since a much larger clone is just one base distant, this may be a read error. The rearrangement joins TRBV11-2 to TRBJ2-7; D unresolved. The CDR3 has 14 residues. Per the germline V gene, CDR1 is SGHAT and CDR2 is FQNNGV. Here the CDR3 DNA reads TGTGCCAGCCGCAGCTTACGGTCCTCCTACGAGCGGTACTTC. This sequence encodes CASRSLRSSYERYF.

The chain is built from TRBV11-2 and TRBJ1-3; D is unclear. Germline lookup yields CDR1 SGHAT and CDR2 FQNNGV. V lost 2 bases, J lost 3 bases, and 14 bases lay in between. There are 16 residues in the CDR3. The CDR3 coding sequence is TGTGCCAGCAGCTTAAGGGTAGGGCTAAATGGAAACACCATATATTTT. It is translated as CASSLRVGLNGNTIYF.

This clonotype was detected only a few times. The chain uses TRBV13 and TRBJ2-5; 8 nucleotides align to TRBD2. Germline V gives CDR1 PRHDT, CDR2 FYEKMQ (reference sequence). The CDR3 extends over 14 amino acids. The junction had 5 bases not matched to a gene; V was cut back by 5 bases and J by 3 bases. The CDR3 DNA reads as TGTGCCAGCAGCCGAATCGGGGGGGAAGAGACCCAGTACTTC. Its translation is CASSRIGGEETQYF.

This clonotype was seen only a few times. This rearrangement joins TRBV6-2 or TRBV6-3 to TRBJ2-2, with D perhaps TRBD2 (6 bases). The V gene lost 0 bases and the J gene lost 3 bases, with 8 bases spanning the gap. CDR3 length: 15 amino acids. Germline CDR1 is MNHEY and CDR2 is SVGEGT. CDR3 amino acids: CASSYSPGDTGELFF. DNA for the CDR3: TGTGCCAGCAGTTACTCGCCGGGGGACACCGGGGAGCTGTTTTTT.

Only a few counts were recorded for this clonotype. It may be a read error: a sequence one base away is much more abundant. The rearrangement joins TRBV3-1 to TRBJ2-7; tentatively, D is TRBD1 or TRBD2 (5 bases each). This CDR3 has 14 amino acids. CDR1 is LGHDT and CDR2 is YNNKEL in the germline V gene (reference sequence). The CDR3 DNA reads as TGTGCCAGCAGCCAAGACAGGGAGTCGGGCGAGCAGCACTTC. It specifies CASSQDRESGEQHF.

The CDR3 sequence is CASSQIGVYYGYTF. CDR3 nucleotide sequence: TGTGCCAGCAGCCAGATCGGGGTCTACTATGGCTACACCTTC. The rearrangement uses TRBV3-1 and TRBJ1-2, with D unclear. Per germline, CDR1 LGHDT and CDR2 YNNKEL (reference sequence). This CDR3 has 14 amino acids. V lost 3 bases, J lost 3 bases, and 11 bases lay in between.

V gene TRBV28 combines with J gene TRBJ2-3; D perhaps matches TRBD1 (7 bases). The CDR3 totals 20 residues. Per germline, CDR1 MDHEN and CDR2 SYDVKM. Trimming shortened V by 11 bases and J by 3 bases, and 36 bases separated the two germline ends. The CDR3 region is CAVFGGTDRLVARTTDTQYF. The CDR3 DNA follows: TGTGCCGTCTTCGGCGGGACAGACAGACTAGTTGCGAGAACTACAGATACGCAGTATTTT.

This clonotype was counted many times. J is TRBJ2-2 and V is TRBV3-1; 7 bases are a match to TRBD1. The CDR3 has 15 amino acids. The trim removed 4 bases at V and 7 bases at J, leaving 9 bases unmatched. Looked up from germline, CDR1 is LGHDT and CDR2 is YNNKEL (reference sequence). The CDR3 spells CASSPRPWTGGELFF. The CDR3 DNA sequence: TGTGCCAGCAGCCCTCGCCCTTGGACAGGCGGGGAGCTGTTTTTT.

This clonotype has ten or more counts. DNA of the CDR3: TGTGCCAGCAGCCCCCAGGGGGCCGGCATTCAGTACTTC. Protein sequence: CASSPQGAGIQYF. The rearrangement uses TRBV7-2 and TRBJ2-4; 8 bases fit TRBD1. The CDR3 covers 13 residues. CDR1 is SGHTA, CDR2 FQGNSA, per germline. V dropped 5 bases and J dropped 9; count of bases not matched to a gene: 6. Looking up the rest from reference TRBV7-2 and TRBJ2-4 gives the full variable domain: GAGVSQSPSNKVTEKGKDVELRCDPISGHTALYWYRQSLGQGLEFLIYFQGNSAPDKSGLPSDRFSAERTGGSVSTLTIQRTQQEDSAVYLCASSPQGAGIQYFGAGTRLSVL.

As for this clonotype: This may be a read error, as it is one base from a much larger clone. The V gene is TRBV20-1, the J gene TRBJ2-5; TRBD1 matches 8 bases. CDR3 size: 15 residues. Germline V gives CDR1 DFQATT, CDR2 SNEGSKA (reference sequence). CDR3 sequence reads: CGARDEQGAGETQYF. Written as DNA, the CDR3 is TGCGGTGCTAGAGATGAGCAGGGGGCAGGGGAGACCCAGTACTTC.

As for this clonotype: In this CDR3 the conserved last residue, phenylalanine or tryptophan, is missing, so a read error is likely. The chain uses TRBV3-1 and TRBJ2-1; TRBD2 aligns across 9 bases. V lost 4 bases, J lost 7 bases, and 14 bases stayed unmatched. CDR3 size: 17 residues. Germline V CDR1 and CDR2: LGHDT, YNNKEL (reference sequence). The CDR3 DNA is TGTGCCAGCAGCCCTTTTATTAGCGGGAGAGGTAGAAATGAGCAGTTCTGC. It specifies CASSPFISGRGRNEQFC.

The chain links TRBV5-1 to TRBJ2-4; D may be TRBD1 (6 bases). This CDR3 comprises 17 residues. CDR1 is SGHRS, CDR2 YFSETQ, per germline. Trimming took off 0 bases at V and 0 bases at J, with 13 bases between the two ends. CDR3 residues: CASSLGTEFLAKNIQYF. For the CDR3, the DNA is TGCGCCAGCAGCTTGGGGACAGAATTTTTAGCCAAAAACATTCAGTACTTC.

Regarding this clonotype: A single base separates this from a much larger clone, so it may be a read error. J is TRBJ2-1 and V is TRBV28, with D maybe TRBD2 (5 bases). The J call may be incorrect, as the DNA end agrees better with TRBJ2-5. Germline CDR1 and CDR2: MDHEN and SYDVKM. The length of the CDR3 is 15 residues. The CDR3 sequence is CVRPREFREQETQYF. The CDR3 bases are TGTGTCAGACCCCGTGAATTTCGGGAACAAGAGACCCAGTACTTC.

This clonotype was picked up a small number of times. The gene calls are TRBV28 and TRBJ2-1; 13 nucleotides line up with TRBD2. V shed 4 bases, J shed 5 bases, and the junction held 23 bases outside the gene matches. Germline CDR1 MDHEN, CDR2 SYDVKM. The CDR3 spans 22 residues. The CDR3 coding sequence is TGTGCCAGCAGTTCCCCTGCACAAGGGCAGGGACTAGCGGGAATTCGCGACAATGAGCAGTTCTTC. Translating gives CASSSPAQGQGLAGIRDNEQFF.

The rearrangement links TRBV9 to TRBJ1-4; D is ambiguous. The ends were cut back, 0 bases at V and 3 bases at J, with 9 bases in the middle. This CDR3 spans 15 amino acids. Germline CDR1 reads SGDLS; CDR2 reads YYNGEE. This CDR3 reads CASSVAPGANEKLFF. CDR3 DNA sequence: TGTGCCAGCAGCGTAGCCCCCGGGGCTAATGAAAAACTGTTTTTT.

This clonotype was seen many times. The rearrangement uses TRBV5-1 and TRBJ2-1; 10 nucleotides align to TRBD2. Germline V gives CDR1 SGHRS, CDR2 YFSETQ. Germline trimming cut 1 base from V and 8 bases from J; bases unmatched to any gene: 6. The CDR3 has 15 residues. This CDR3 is CASSLLVAGGDEQFF. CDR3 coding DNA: TGCGCCAGCAGCTTGTTGGTAGCGGGAGGTGATGAGCAGTTCTTC.

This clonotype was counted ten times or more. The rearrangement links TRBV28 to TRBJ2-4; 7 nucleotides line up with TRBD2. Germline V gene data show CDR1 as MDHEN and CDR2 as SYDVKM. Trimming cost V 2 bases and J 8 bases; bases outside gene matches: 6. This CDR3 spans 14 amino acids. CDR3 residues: CASSLGWGGDIQYF. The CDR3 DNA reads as TGTGCCAGCAGTTTAGGATGGGGGGGGGACATTCAGTACTTC.

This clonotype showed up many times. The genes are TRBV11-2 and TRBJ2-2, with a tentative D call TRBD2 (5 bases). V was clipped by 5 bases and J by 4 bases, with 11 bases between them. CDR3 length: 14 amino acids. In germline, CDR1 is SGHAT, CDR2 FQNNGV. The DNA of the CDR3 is TGTGCCAGCAGCCTCGGACTTCGCACCGGGGAGCTGTTTTTT. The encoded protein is CASSLGLRTGELFF.

The chain's CDR3 is CASSWSSLGVYEQYF. The DNA for the CDR3 is TGTGCCAGCAGTTGGTCGTCGTTAGGGGTATACGAGCAGTACTTC. The chain carries TRBV28 and TRBJ2-7, with D perhaps matching TRBD1 (5 bases). The ends were cut back, 4 bases at V and 4 bases at J, with 17 bases in the middle. The germline gives CDR1 MDHEN, CDR2 SYDVKM. The CDR3 loop spans 15 amino acids.

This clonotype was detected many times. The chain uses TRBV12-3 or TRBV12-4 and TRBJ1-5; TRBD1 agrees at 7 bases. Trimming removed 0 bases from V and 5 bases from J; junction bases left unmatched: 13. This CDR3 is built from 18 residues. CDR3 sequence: CASSLAGQAPYNDQPQHF. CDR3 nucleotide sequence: TGTGCCAGCAGTTTAGCTGGACAGGCCCCATACAACGATCAGCCCCAGCATTTT.

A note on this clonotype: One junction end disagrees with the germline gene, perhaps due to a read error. The CDR3 sequence is CASSLRDSPNYEQYF. CDR3 nucleotides: TGTGCTAGCAGCTTACGGGACAGTCCCAACTACGAGCAGTACTTC. The chain uses TRBV7-7 and TRBJ2-7, with 7 bases fitting TRBD1. Germline CDR1 is SSHAT and CDR2 is FNYEAQ (reference sequence). The CDR3 consists of 15 residues.

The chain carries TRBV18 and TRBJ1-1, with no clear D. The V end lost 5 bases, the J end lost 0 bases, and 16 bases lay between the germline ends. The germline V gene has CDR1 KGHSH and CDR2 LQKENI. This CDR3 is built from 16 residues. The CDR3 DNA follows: TGTGCCAGCTCATCTAGAAGTTGGACGTTGAACACTGAAGCTTTCTTT. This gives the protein CASSSRSWTLNTEAFF.

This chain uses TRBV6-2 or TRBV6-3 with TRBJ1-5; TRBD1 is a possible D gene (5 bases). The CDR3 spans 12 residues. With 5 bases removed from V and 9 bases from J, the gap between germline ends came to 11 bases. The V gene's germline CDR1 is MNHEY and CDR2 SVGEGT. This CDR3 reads CASSPSGRPQHF. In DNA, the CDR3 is TGTGCCAGCAGTCCATCAGGGCGGCCCCAGCATTTT.

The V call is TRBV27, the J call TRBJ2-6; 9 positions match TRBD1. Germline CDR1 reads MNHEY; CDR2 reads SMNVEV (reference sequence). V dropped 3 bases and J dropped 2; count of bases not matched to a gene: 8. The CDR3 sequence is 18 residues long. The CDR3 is CASSFLGTGTPGANVLTF. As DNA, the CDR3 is TGTGCCAGCAGTTTTTTAGGGACAGGGACCCCTGGGGCCAACGTCCTGACTTTC. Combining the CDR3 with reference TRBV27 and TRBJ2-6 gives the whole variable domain EAQVTQNPRYLITVTGKKLTVTCSQNMNHEYMSWYRQDPGLGLRQIYYSMNVEVTDKGDVPEGYKVSRKEKRNFPLILESPSPNQTSLYFCASSFLGTGTPGANVLTFGAGSRLTVL.